The 24 T cell receptor beta chains presented below share a single source sample, sequenced in a study of blood T cell repertoires in COVID-19. Measured with immunoSEQ multiplex PCR; TCRdb has only the in-frame clones, and not every one. Among over 400,000 clones listed, less than 90% were seen once. Sequencing was done on a sample of peripheral blood. The receptors originated from a woman aged 50 to 65 with COVID-19, enrolled during active disease.

This chain uses TRBV25-1 with TRBJ2-1; 8 bases align to TRBD2. CDR1 MGHDK and CDR2 SYGVNS come from the germline V gene. This CDR3 has 17 residues. Unmatched junction bases numbered 19, after V lost 6 bases and J lost 9 bases. CDR3: CASRGTKAGAPEREQFF. As DNA, the CDR3 is TGTGCCAGCAGGGGGACTAAAGCGGGGGCCCCCGAACGTGAGCAGTTCTTC.

This rearrangement joins TRBV14 to TRBJ1-1; the D is unclear. Germline V gene lookup returns CDR1 SGHDN and CDR2 FVKESK. V lost 6 bases to trimming and J lost 7 bases, with 18 bases between them. CDR3 size: 14 residues. The DNA of the CDR3 is TGTGCCAGCAGTGCGGAGGTGAAATTGATTGAAGCTTTCTTT. It yields the protein CASSAEVKLIEAFF.

The gene calls are TRBV27 and TRBJ1-1; maybe TRBD1 (6 bases). V lost 8 bases to trimming and J lost 4 bases, with 8 bases between them. The length of the CDR3 is 11 residues. Germline V lookup: CDR1 MNHEY, CDR2 SMNVEV (reference sequence). The CDR3 spells CASVRGTEAFF. CDR3 nucleotides: TGTGCCAGCGTCAGGGGCACTGAAGCTTTCTTT.

The chain is built from TRBV5-1 and TRBJ1-4; TRBD1 matches 9 bases. Germline CDR1 reads SGHRS; CDR2 reads YFSETQ. The CDR3 has 16 residues. V shed 4 bases, J shed 8 bases, and the junction held 12 bases outside the gene matches. The CDR3 region has the DNA TGCGCCAGCAGCAACGTCCCGGGACAGGGAGGGGAAAAACTGTTTTTT. It is translated as CASSNVPGQGGEKLFF.

This chain links TRBV5-1 with TRBJ2-7, with D tentatively TRBD2 (7 bases). This CDR3 comprises 14 residues. V was cut by 5 bases and J by 5 bases, with 17 bases left in between. Looked up from germline, CDR1 is SGHRS and CDR2 is YFSETQ. CDR3 nucleotides: TGCGCCAGCAGGGTCGGGGGGCCGGTAGACGAGCAGTACTTC. Translation gives CASRVGGPVDEQYF. Complete variable domain (other parts from reference TRBV5-1 and TRBJ2-7): KAGVTQTPRYLIKTRGQQVTLSCSPISGHRSVSWYQQTPGQGLQFLFEYFSETQRNKGNFPGRFSGRQFSNSRSEMNVSTLELGDSALYLCASRVGGPVDEQYFGPGTRLTVT.

This chain uses TRBV5-6 with TRBJ1-5; 7 bases align to TRBD1. Germline loops: CDR1 SGHDT, CDR2 YYEEEE. Trimming took 0 bases from V and 1 from J; bases not matched to a gene: 13. This CDR3 region has 19 residues. CDR3 amino acids: CASSLAKRGRIMSNQPQHF. Written as DNA, the CDR3 is TGTGCCAGCAGCTTGGCCAAAAGGGGGCGGATCATGAGCAATCAGCCCCAGCATTTT.

CDR3 in DNA: TGCGCCAGCAGCTCACTACTCCAAGAGACCCAGTACTTC. This encodes CASSSLLQETQYF. The chain joins TRBV5-1 to TRBJ2-5; D gene uncertain. Trimming removed 3 bases from V and 1 base from J, with 7 bases in between. CDR3 size: 13 residues. The germline V gene encodes CDR1 SGHRS and CDR2 YFSETQ.

The chain has TRBV27 and TRBJ2-3; 7 nucleotides align to TRBD1. The germline gives CDR1 MNHEY, CDR2 SMNVEV (reference sequence). This CDR3 has 14 amino acids. Germline trimming cut 3 bases from V and 5 bases from J; bases unmatched to any gene: 5. Written as DNA, the CDR3 is TGTGCCAGCAGTTTCAGGGACAGAAGAGATACGCAGTATTTT. It translates to CASSFRDRRDTQYF.

This chain links TRBV24-1 with TRBJ1-6; the D gene is possibly TRBD1 (6 bases). Germline-derived CDR1 and CDR2 are KGHDR and SFDVKD. Deletions cut 9 bases from V and 0 bases from J, with 26 bases between. The CDR3 extends over 20 amino acids. The CDR3 loop is CATAQAQTDRKTSYNSPLHF. The DNA for the CDR3 is TGTGCCACCGCACAGGCGCAGACGGACAGAAAAACCTCCTATAATTCACCCCTCCACTTT.

This clone was seen only once. Other DNA sequences in the same sample also yield this CDR3. The chain carries TRBV5-1 and TRBJ2-3, with 7 bases aligning to TRBD2. Trimming removed 0 bases from V and 4 bases from J; junction bases left unmatched: 2. This CDR3 comprises 14 residues. Germline V lookup: CDR1 SGHRS, CDR2 YFSETQ. CDR3 sequence reads: CASSLGTSADTQYF. In DNA form, the CDR3 reads TGCGCCAGCAGCTTGGGGACTAGTGCAGATACGCAGTATTTT.

The V call is TRBV5-4, the J call TRBJ1-4; 8 bases line up with TRBD1. Germline-derived CDR1 and CDR2 are SGHNT and YYREEE (reference sequence). The CDR3 runs 15 residues. The junction had 5 bases not matched to a gene; V was cut back by 4 bases and J by 3 bases. CDR3 DNA sequence: TGTGCCAGCAGCGTCCAGACAGGGGCTAATGAAAAACTGTTTTTT. Its protein product is CASSVQTGANEKLFF.

The chain has TRBV20-1 and TRBJ1-2; D is unclear. Trimming took off 5 bases at V and 8 bases at J, with 12 bases between the two ends. Per the germline V gene, CDR1 is DFQATT and CDR2 is SNEGSKA (reference sequence). The CDR3 runs 11 residues. The CDR3 loop reads CSAPRFEGYTF. CDR3 in DNA: TGCAGTGCTCCCAGGTTTGAGGGCTACACCTTC.

The chain links TRBV29-1 to TRBJ1-1, with 7 bases fitting TRBD1. Germline CDR1 and CDR2: SQVTM and ANQGSEA. Trimming at V came to 4 bases and at J to 8 bases, leaving 4 bases not matched to a gene. This CDR3 contains 11 residues. CDR3 bases: TGCAGCGTTGGAGACAGGGTAGAAGCTTTCTTT. Amino acids: CSVGDRVEAFF. Filled out from reference TRBV29-1 and TRBJ1-1, the complete variable domain reads SAVISQKPSRDICQRGTSLTIQCQVDSQVTMMFWYRQQPGQSLTLIATANQGSEATYESGFVIDKFPISRPNLTFSTLTVSNMSPEDSSIYLCSVGDRVEAFFGQGTRLTVV.

The V gene is TRBV30, the J gene TRBJ2-7; D tentatively reads TRBD1 or TRBD2 (5 bases each). CDR3 length: 11 residues. V shed 5 bases and J shed 3 bases, with 8 bases lying between them. Looked up from germline, CDR1 is GTSNPN and CDR2 is SVGIG (reference sequence). The CDR3 sequence: CAWGTGYEQYF. In DNA, the CDR3 is TGTGCCTGGGGGACGGGCTACGAGCAGTACTTC.

This clone was seen a few times. The chain uses TRBV6-2 or TRBV6-3 and TRBJ1-6, with TRBD1 matching over 10 bases. There are 16 residues in the CDR3. Germline lookup yields CDR1 MNHEY and CDR2 SVGEGT. V gave up 6 bases and J gave up 7 bases; unmatched junction bases: 9. The chain's CDR3 is CASSSDRGSENSPLHF. The CDR3, as DNA: TGTGCCAGCAGCTCGGACAGGGGGTCTGAGAATTCACCCCTCCACTTT.

The chain joins TRBV11-2 to TRBJ1-2; D is undetermined. V lost 4 bases and J lost 3, with 9 bases in between. Germline V gene lookup returns CDR1 SGHAT and CDR2 FQNNGV. This CDR3 comprises 13 residues. The chain's CDR3 is CASSSRSYYGYTF. CDR3 bases: TGTGCCAGCAGCTCGCGGAGTTACTATGGCTACACCTTC.

The genes are TRBV19 and TRBJ2-1, with D tentatively TRBD2 (5 bases). The V gene's germline CDR1 is LNHDA and CDR2 SQIVND (reference sequence). Between the trimmed V and J ends, which lost 6 bases and 6 bases, there was a span of 18 bases. The CDR3 length is 15 residues. This chain's CDR3 is CASRLDPRGGNEQFF. Written as DNA, the CDR3 is TGTGCCAGTAGGCTTGACCCAAGAGGAGGCAATGAGCAGTTCTTC.

Here the CDR3 DNA reads TGTGCCACCTTACAGGACGGAGCGGGATCCTACGAGCAGTACTTC. Protein product: CATLQDGAGSYEQYF. V usage is TRBV2 and J usage is TRBJ2-7; 7 bases align to TRBD2. Trimming cost V 10 bases and J 1 base; bases outside gene matches: 13. Germline CDR1 is SNHLY and CDR2 is FYNNEI. The CDR3 spans 15 residues.

CDR3 in DNA: TGCGCCAGCAGTCAGGGGGCTGCGGAGACCCAGTACTTC. Translation: CASSQGAAETQYF. The chain has TRBV10-1 and TRBJ2-5; TRBD1 matches 8 bases. This CDR3 has 13 amino acids. The germline CDR1 and CDR2 sequences are WNHNN and SYGVQD (reference sequence). The V segment lost 5 bases and the J segment 5 bases; nucleotides outside the gene matches: 4.

A few counts support this clone. The J gene is TRBJ1-5, the V gene TRBV15; a weak D match, TRBD1 (5 bases). The V and J ends lost 1 base and 3 bases respectively, with 7 bases between them. CDR1 is LNHNV and CDR2 is YYDKDF in the germline V gene (reference sequence). This CDR3 region has 14 residues. CDR3 in DNA: TGTGCCACCAGCAGAGGGACATCCAATCAGCCCCAGCATTTT. Protein: CATSRGTSNQPQHF. The variable domain in full, with the rest retrieved from reference TRBV15 and TRBJ1-5, is DAMVIQNPRYQVTQFGKPVTLSCSQTLNHNVMYWYQQKSSQAPKLLFHYYDKDFNNEADTPDNFQSRRPNTSFCFLDIRSPGLGDTAMYLCATSRGTSNQPQHFGDGTRLSIL.

This clone was found a few times. The rearrangement joins TRBV19 to TRBJ1-2, with TRBD1 identical over 10 bases. The CDR3 is 15 amino acids. The V gene's germline CDR1 is LNHDA and CDR2 SQIVND (reference sequence). The V and J ends lost 7 bases and 5 bases, in that order; junction bases with no gene match: 10. The CDR3 region has the DNA TGTGCCAGTACCTTCGGACAGGGGGACGGGTATGGCTACACCTTC. This sequence encodes CASTFGQGDGYGYTF.

CDR3 loop: CASSQGTGTYEQYF. For the CDR3, the DNA is TGTGCCAGCAGCCAAGGGACAGGGACCTACGAGCAGTACTTC. The chain employs TRBV3-1 (or the pseudogene TRBV3-2) and TRBJ2-7, with TRBD1 identical over 8 bases. This CDR3 region has 14 residues. V shed 1 base and J 2 bases; nucleotides not matched to a gene: 1. Germline lookup yields CDR1 LGHDT and CDR2 YNNKEL (reference sequence).

The V gene is TRBV5-4, the J gene TRBJ2-3; 10 bases map to TRBD2. Germline V CDR1 and CDR2: SGHNT, YYREEE (reference sequence). This CDR3 is 16 amino acids long. Trimming cost V 5 bases and J 0 bases; bases outside gene matches: 6. Written as DNA, the CDR3 is TGTGCCAGCAGAAACCTAGCGGGGGAGAGCACAGATACGCAGTATTTT. It specifies CASRNLAGESTDTQYF.

This clone was observed once. The V call is TRBV27, the J call TRBJ1-5, with TRBD1 matching 7 bases. The ends lost 6 bases at V and 2 bases at J; junction bases unmatched: 4. The CDR3 spans 14 residues. Germline-derived CDR1 and CDR2 are MNHEY and SMNVEV (reference sequence). This CDR3 is CASSPTGGNQPQHF. The CDR3 nucleotides read TGTGCCAGCAGCCCTACAGGGGGCAATCAGCCCCAGCATTTT.